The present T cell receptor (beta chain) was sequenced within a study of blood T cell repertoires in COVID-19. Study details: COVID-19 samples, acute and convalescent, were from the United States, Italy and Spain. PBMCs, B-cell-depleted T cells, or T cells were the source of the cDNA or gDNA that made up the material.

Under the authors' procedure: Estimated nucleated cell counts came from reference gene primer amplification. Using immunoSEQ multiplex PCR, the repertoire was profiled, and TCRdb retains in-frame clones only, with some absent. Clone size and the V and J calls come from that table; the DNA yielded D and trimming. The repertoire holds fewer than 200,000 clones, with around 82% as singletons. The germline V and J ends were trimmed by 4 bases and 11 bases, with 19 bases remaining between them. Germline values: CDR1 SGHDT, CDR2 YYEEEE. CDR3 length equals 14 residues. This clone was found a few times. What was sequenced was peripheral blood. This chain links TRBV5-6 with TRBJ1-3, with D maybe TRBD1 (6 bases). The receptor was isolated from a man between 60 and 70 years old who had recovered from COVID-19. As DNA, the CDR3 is TGTGCCAGCAGCAAGGGACACCCTCCAGGCGCCATATATTTT. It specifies CASSKGHPPGAIYF. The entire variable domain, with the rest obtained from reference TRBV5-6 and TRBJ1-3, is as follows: DAGVTQSPTHLIKTRGQQVTLRCSPKSGHDTVSWYQQALGQGPQFIFQYYEEEERQRGNFPDRFSGHQFPNYSSELNVNALLLGDSALYLCASSKGHPPGAIYFGEGSWLTVV.